This T cell receptor (beta chain) emerged from a study of blood T cell repertoires in COVID-19. The table came from immunoSEQ multiplex PCR; TCRdb's copy has only in-frame clones and leaves some out. The data show 360,000 or so clones, roughly four fifths seen once. The CDR3 extends over 14 amino acids. V lost 7 bases and J lost 5; bases outside the gene matches: 9. Germline CDR1 reads ENHRY; CDR2 reads SYGVKD. Recovered status applied to Cohort 3 donors who had two consecutive negative PCRs. It also applied to those with clearance or with symptom resolution. The V gene is TRBV10-3, the J gene TRBJ1-2; 8 positions agree with TRBD1. Sequencing was carried out using PBMCs or T cells enriched from blood (not recorded which). The TCR originated in a woman in her fifties or sixties who had recovered from COVID-19. CDR3: CAITKQDRGYGYTF. CDR3 DNA sequence: TGTGCCATCACTAAGCAAGACAGGGGTTATGGCTACACCTTC.